This TCR beta chain was sequenced for a study of shared clonotypes between healthy human individuals. General observations from the study: Enrolling few donors narrowed the genetic and exposure-history diversity that was represented.

The method was immunoSEQ multiplex PCR; TCRdb's version includes in-frame clones alone and lacks a portion of them. The data show millions of clones, 85% to 95% seen once. Regarding this clone: The target antigen is unknown.

The donor population consisted of healthy HIV-negative adults with no recent acute infections or vaccinations. Trimming at V came to 6 bases and at J to 4 bases, leaving 6 bases not matched to a gene. This CDR3 spans 15 amino acids. The germline V gene has CDR1 MNHEY and CDR2 SVGAGI. This TCR derives from a man aged 18 to 35 in good health. Some clones in this sample may be carry-over from other donors' samples. The V and J genes are TRBV6-5 and TRBJ2-1, with 10 bases lining up with TRBD1. Sequencing used naive CD4+ T cells from PBMCs. Subset in this sample: CD45RA+ positively selected. The CDR3 nucleotides read TGTGCCAGCAGCCCCCTGGGACAGGGGTACAATGAGCAGTTCTTC. This encodes CASSPLGQGYNEQFF.